This TCR beta chain was identified during a study of shared clonotypes between healthy human individuals. Study in general: Each donor had three CD4 naive, three CD4 memory, two CD8 naive and one CD8 memory plate.

With respect to this clone: Antigen unknown.

Trimming took 0 bases from V and 7 from J, leaving 19 bases between them. CDR3 length: 16 residues. Germline V gene data show CDR1 as SGHRS and CDR2 as YFSETQ. Findings and caveats of the study: Clonotypes shared by all four donors outscored non-shared clonotypes in generation probability. Large sequencing depth failed to make sorted-subset sequencing complete, rarefaction showed.

TCRdb keeps only in-frame clones here, not all; method: immunoSEQ multiplex PCR. The table lists just over 2,000,000 clones, roughly 94% of them singletons. It was CD45RO-negative cells, positively selected for CCR7, that made up naive CD8 cells, with terminally differentiated effector memory CD45RA+ cells excluded. HIV-negative, healthy adults without recent acute infections or vaccinations were the donors. This TCR came from a man between 18 and 29 years old in good health. V is TRBV5-1 and J is TRBJ1-1; D is unresolved. The sequenced material came from naive CD8+ T cells sorted from blood. In DNA, the CDR3 is TGCGCCAGCAGCTTGGCGTTGTACGGAGACAATTATGAAGCTTTCTTT. Its protein is CASSLALYGDNYEAFF.